This is a list of T cell receptor beta chains from one sample in a study of CD8 T cells in Susac syndrome. TCRdb recomputed calls from the immunoSEQ multiplex PCR reads with MiXCR, one row per CDR3 protein. Of 200,000 to 300,000 distinct CDR3 sequences listed, around 93% are singletons. The sequencing sample was made of CD4+ T cells from PBMCs. These receptor sequences come from a human donor with multiple sclerosis. Both conserved end residues are trimmed from each CDR3.

15,TRBJ2-6,TRBV4-1,ASSQDWEVSGANVLT
12,TRBJ1-2,TRBV24-1,ATSDPQANYGYT
13,TRBJ1-1,TRBV6-5,ASSKPGQGVFEAF
14,TRBJ2-3,TRBV4-1,ASSPGVAGSTDTQY
13,TRBJ2-1,TRBV5-1,ASSLPSGAYNEQF
14,TRBJ2-1,TRBV24-1,ATSDFGLGNYNEQF
14,TRBJ2-6,TRBV5-6,ASSLPGTSGANVLT
13,TRBJ1-2,TRBV29-1,SVGRGQGSDAGYT
12,TRBJ2-5,TRBV2,ASSAGQGVETQY
14,TRBJ2-1,TRBV11-2,ASSLSGRADYNEQF
13,TRBJ1-5,TRBV7-2,ASSPAQTSNQPQH
16,TRBJ2-7,TRBV20-1,SAGSPGLAGGLSYEQY
11,TRBJ2-5,TRBV30,AWRGQSSGTQY
13,TRBJ2-3,TRBV12-5,ASGLGQGGGDTQY
15,TRBJ1-4,TRBV6-1,ASTATRRPGTNEKLF
15,TRBJ1-3,TRBV6-5,ASSYSIGVDSGNTIY
16,TRBJ2-3,TRBV20-1,SAERARGSALYTDTQY
14,TRBJ2-3,TRBV24-1,ATSEADRRSADTQY
14,TRBJ1-2,TRBV5-6,ASSLAAGQGFNGYT
13,TRBJ2-5,TRBV2,ASSDPIDRPRAQY
13,TRBJ1-6,TRBV30,AWSGQGRVRSPLH
10,TRBJ2-3,TRBV20-1,SARTSLDTQY